Listed below are T cell receptor beta chains from one sample, sequenced in a study of T cell repertoires in cytomegalovirus infection. TCRdb re-called the reads through MiXCR, storing one row per CDR3 protein. The data hold around 290,000 distinct CDR3 sequences, with about 26% observed a single time. The sample consisted of PBMCs. The origin of the receptors is a human donor in good health (CMV status not recorded). Some clones in this sample may be carry-over from other donors' samples. The CDR3 runs from the conserved cysteine through the conserved F or W. The size field is filled for only some rows; it gives once, few, many or a size class.

clone size	V gene	J gene	CDR3 protein
few	TRBV20-1	TRBJ2-3	CSARDQGATDTQYF
-	TRBV5-1	TRBJ2-1	CASSRGGEILNEQFF
few	TRBV7-2	TRBJ1-1	CASSPDGGAFF
few	TRBV2	TRBJ1-2	CASSESGANYGYTF
-	TRBV5-4	TRBJ2-1	CASSEGGRASYSEQFF
many	TRBV6-1	TRBJ1-5	CASSSTQPQHF
-	TRBV6-2/TRBV6-3	TRBJ1-5	CASGYKGQDSNQPQHF
few	TRBV7-2	TRBJ2-1	CASSSQASQFF
-	TRBV14	TRBJ2-1	CASSHSRPKVGNEQFF
-	TRBV28	TRBJ2-2	CASSRDKLNTGELFF
-	TRBV29-1	TRBJ2-7	CSVGPSGSSYEQYF
-	TRBV2	TRBJ1-6	CASSERHSFNSPLHF
-	TRBV18	TRBJ2-1	CASSPKGAGTSSYNEQFF
-	TRBV28	TRBJ1-4	CASRWAGGPEKLFF
few	TRBV11-2	TRBJ2-4	CASSPGLAGELDIQYF
-	TRBV28	TRBJ1-6	CASIQGNNSPLHF
-	TRBV28	TRBJ2-3	CASSFPPFITSGRYSDTQYF
many	TRBV7-2	TRBJ1-1	CASSLGAQGLSTEAFF
few	TRBV5-5	TRBJ2-5	CASSPLRGGEGETQYF
many	TRBV7-2	TRBJ2-7	CASSLLGQGYEQYF
-	TRBV7-8	TRBJ2-7	CASSWTSGRDYEQYF
-	TRBV7-3	TRBJ2-2	CASSPGPGTVATGELFF
-	TRBV19	TRBJ2-7	CASSHSGGRSYEQYF
many	TRBV7-2	TRBJ2-7	CASSLASGRGNEQYF